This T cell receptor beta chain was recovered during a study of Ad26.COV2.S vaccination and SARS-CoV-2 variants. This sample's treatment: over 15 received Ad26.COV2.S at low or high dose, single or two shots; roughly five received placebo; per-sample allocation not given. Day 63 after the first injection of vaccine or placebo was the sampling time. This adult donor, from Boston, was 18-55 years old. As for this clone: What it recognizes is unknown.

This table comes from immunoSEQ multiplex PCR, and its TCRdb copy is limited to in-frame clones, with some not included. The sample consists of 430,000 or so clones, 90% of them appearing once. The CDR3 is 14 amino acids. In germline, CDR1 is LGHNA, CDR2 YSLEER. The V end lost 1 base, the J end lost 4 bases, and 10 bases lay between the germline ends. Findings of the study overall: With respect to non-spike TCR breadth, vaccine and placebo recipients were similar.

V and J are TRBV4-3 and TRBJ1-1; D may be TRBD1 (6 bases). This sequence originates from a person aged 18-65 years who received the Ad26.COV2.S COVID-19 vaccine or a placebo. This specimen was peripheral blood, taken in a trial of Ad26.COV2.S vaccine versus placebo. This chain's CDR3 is CASSQGGAGTEAFF. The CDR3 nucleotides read TGCGCCAGCAGCCAAGGGGGGGCGGGCACTGAAGCTTTCTTT.